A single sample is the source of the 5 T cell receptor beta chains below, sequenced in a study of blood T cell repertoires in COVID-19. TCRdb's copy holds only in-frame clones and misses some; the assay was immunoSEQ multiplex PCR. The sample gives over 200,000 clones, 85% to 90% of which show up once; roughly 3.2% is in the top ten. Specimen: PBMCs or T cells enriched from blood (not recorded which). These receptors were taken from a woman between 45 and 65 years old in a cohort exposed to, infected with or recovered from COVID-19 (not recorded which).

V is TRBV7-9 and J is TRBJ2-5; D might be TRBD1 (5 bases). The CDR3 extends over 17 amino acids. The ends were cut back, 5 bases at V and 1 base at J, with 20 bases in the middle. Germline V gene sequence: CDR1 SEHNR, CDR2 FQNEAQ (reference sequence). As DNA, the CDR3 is TGTGCCAGCAGCAAATCTCAGGGCGGCAGCACCCAAGAGACCCAGTACTTC. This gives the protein CASSKSQGGSTQETQYF.

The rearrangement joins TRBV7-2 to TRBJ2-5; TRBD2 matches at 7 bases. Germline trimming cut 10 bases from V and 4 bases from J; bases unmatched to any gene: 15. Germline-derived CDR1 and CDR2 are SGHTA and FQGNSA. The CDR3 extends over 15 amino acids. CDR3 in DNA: TGTGCCACCCAGATGGCGGGGGTTTACCTAGAGACCCAGTACTTC. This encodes CATQMAGVYLETQYF.

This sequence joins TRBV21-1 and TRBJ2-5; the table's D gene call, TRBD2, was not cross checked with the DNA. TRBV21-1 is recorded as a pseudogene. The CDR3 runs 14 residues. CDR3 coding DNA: TGTGCCAGCAGCAAGGAGCGGGTTCTGGAGACCCAGTACTTC. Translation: CASSKERVLETQYF.

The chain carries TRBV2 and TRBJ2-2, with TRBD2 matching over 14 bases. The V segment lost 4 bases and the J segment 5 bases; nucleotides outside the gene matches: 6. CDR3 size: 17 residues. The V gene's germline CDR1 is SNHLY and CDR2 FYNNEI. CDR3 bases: TGTGCCAGCAGTGTTGGACTAGCGGGGGGACTAACCGGGGAGCTGTTTTTT. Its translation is CASSVGLAGGLTGELFF. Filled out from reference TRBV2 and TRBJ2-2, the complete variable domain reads EPEVTQTPSHQVTQMGQEVILRCVPISNHLYFYWYRQILGQKVEFLVSFYNNEISEKSEIFDDQFSVERPDGSNFTLKIRSTKLEDSAMYFCASSVGLAGGLTGELFFGEGSRLTVL.

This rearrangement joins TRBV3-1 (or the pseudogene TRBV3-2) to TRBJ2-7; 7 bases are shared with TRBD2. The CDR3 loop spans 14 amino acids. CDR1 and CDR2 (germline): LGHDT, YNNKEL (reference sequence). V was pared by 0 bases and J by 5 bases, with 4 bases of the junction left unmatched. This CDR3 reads CASSQDTTSHEQYF. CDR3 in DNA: TGTGCCAGCAGCCAAGATACGACTAGCCACGAGCAGTACTTC.